Shown below are 11 T cell receptor beta chains from a single sample sequenced in a study of blood T cell repertoires in COVID-19. Assay used: immunoSEQ multiplex PCR; TCRdb lists only in-frame clones, some missing. Counted here are 100,000 to 150,000 clones, roughly 82% occurring once; the ten biggest clones make up roughly 12%. The sample consisted of peripheral blood. These receptors originate from a human donor in a cohort sampled during active COVID-19.

The chain links TRBV3-1 (or the pseudogene TRBV3-2) to TRBJ2-6; tentative D call: TRBD1 (6 bases). The CDR3 sequence is 17 residues long. CDR1 is LGHDT, CDR2 YNNKEL, per germline (reference sequence). Trimming stripped 4 bases from V and 4 bases from J, with 17 bases between. The CDR3 bases are TGTGCCAGCAGCCTGTCCCACACAGGGTCCGGGGCCAACGTCCTGACTTTC. It yields the protein CASSLSHTGSGANVLTF.

The chain links TRBV6-6 to TRBJ1-5; 7 positions match TRBD1. The V and J ends lost 6 bases and 0 bases, in that order; junction bases with no gene match: 5. The CDR3 consists of 15 residues. The germline V gene has CDR1 MNHNY and CDR2 SVGAGI (reference sequence). As DNA, the CDR3 is TGTGCCAGCAGACCCGGACAGGATAGCAATCAGCCCCAGCATTTT. It specifies CASRPGQDSNQPQHF.

The chain links TRBV18 to TRBJ2-1, with D maybe TRBD2 (6 bases). CDR3 length: 15 amino acids. V was pared by 8 bases and J by 1 base, with 15 bases between. CDR1 and CDR2 (germline): KGHSH, LQKENI. The CDR3 here is CASMRRALSYNEQFF. DNA of the CDR3: TGTGCCAGCATGAGGAGGGCCCTATCCTACAATGAGCAGTTCTTC.

The rearrangement uses TRBV7-9 and TRBJ2-2; D remains unclear. The CDR3 is 14 amino acids. Trimming left V 2 bases short and J 5 bases short, with 9 bases between. The germline V gene encodes CDR1 SEHNR and CDR2 FQNEAQ (reference sequence). Here the CDR3 DNA reads TGTGCCAGCAGCTTACCACCCCGGACCGGGGAGCTGTTTTTT. It yields the protein CASSLPPRTGELFF.

The chain is built from TRBV11-2 and TRBJ1-2, with D perhaps TRBD1 (5 bases). The CDR3 covers 16 residues. With 5 bases removed from V and 4 bases from J, the gap between germline ends came to 20 bases. Germline V gene lookup returns CDR1 SGHAT and CDR2 FQNNGV. Written as DNA, the CDR3 is TGTGCCAGCAGCCCCCGACCAGGGATGGGTAGCTATGGCTACACCTTC. Amino acids: CASSPRPGMGSYGYTF. Full variable domain (remainder filled in from reference TRBV11-2 and TRBJ1-2): EAGVAQSPRYKIIEKRQSVAFWCNPISGHATLYWYQQILGQGPKLLIQFQNNGVVDDSQLPKDRFSAERLKGVDSTLKIQPAKLEDSAVYLCASSPRPGMGSYGYTFGSGTRLTVV.

A word on this clone: Other nucleotide sequences in the sample specify the same CDR3. The rearrangement joins TRBV9 to TRBJ1-1; D uncertain. V gave up 5 bases and J gave up 1 base, with 9 bases separating them. Germline values: CDR1 SGDLS, CDR2 YYNGEE. The CDR3 totals 13 residues. The DNA of the CDR3 is TGTGCCAGCAGTCGTACGGGGAACACTGAAGCTTTCTTT. The encoded protein is CASSRTGNTEAFF.

The V and J genes are TRBV12-5 and TRBJ2-1; 9 bases are a match to TRBD2. V trimming: 2 bases; J trimming: 4 bases; junction bases outside the gene matches: 9. This CDR3 is built from 17 residues. Germline CDR1 is LGHNT and CDR2 is FRNRAP. The CDR3 DNA reads as TGTGCTAGTGGTTTGTCCGGCGGGGGGGCATCGTACAATGAGCAGTTCTTC. The encoded protein is CASGLSGGGASYNEQFF. Full variable domain (missing parts from reference TRBV12-5 and TRBJ2-1): DARVTQTPRHKVTEMGQEVTMRCQPILGHNTVFWYRQTMMQGLELLAYFRNRAPLDDSGMPKDRFSAEMPDATLATLKIQPSEPRDSAVYFCASGLSGGGASYNEQFFGPGTRLTVL.

This chain links TRBV7-8 with TRBJ1-6; 7 bases agree with TRBD1. V gave up 5 bases and J gave up 4 bases; unmatched junction bases: 11. Germline CDR1 SGHVS, CDR2 FQNEAQ. There are 17 residues in the CDR3. The CDR3 is CASSNSLQGRYNSPLHF. CDR3 coding DNA: TGTGCCAGCAGCAATTCGCTACAGGGGAGGTATAATTCACCCCTCCACTTT.

V is TRBV12-3 or TRBV12-4 and J is TRBJ2-7; D is uncertain. Trimming stripped 4 bases from V and 5 bases from J, with 12 bases between. The CDR3 is 13 residues long. In DNA, the CDR3 is TGTGCCAGCAGTTCTCAAGCCTATGACGAGCAGTACTTC. Translated, it gives CASSSQAYDEQYF.

The chain employs TRBV11-3 and TRBJ2-1, with D tentatively TRBD2 (6 bases). Per germline, CDR1 SGHNT and CDR2 YENEEA. Trimming cost V 1 base and J 6 bases, with 10 bases left between them. The CDR3 is 14 amino acids. The CDR3 loop is CASSLAGRPNEQFF. The CDR3 DNA is TGTGCCAGCAGCTTAGCAGGGAGGCCCAATGAGCAGTTCTTC.

This clone occurred once. This sequence joins TRBV3-1 (or the pseudogene TRBV3-2) and TRBJ2-5; 14 bases fit TRBD2. The CDR3 is made up of 17 amino acids. V lost 2 bases and J lost 1; bases outside the gene matches: 3. CDR1 is LGHDT, CDR2 YNNKEL, per germline (reference sequence). The CDR3 region has the DNA TGTGCCAGCAGCCAACGACTAGCGGGGGGGATCCAAGAGACCCAGTACTTC. It codes for CASSQRLAGGIQETQYF.